A single T cell receptor beta chain is shown here with its context. The germline V and J ends were trimmed by 0 bases and 2 bases, with 11 bases remaining between them. The germline gives CDR1 LNHNV, CDR2 YYDKDF (reference sequence). The CDR3 loop spans 16 amino acids. Cells were sorted from thawed PBMC rested overnight and stained with GMM-loaded CD1B tetramer, viability dye and anti-CD3. CD1B tetramers were loaded with Rhodococcus equi-derived C32 glucose monomycolate. Tetramer-negative cells, 75,000 to 100,000 per donor, were also sorted. This specimen comes from a study of T cells in tuberculosis. Study findings and constraints: Low-affinity CD1B-GMM tetramer-binding T cells may have been missed.

TCRdb's table, derived via immunoSEQ multiplex PCR, lists solely in-frame clones and lacks some. The table includes more than 70,000 clones, about nine tenths detected once. V usage is TRBV15 and J usage is TRBJ1-5; D perhaps matches TRBD1 (6 bases). Sequencing input: CD1b-GMM tetramer-negative cells sorted from PBMCs. The origin of this receptor is an adult woman with latent tuberculosis. The CDR3 DNA sequence: TGTGCCACCAGCAGAGATGGACAGACAGGCAATCAGCCCCAGCATTTT. Translating gives CATSRDGQTGNQPQHF.